The 13 T cell receptor beta chains given below trace back to one sample, sequenced in a study of patients and donors after allogeneic stem cell transplantation. In TCRdb, the RT-PCR reads were re-called with MiXCR into one record per CDR3 protein. The sample consists of roughly 940,000 distinct CDR3 sequences, roughly 17% of them appearing once. Source material: blood, either unsorted or a sorted T cell fraction (not recorded which). The receptor source for this set is a human donor who was either an allogeneic HSCT recipient or a stem cell or donor lymphocyte infusion donor (not recorded which). It is not recorded whose cells these are; they may come from a transplant donor.

Only one count was recorded for this clonotype. The chain has TRBV18 and TRBJ1-1, with TRBD1 as a possible D gene (5 bases). V shed 3 bases and J shed 1 base, with 9 bases lying between them. This CDR3 contains 14 residues. The germline V gene encodes CDR1 KGHSH and CDR2 LQKENI. CDR3 loop: CASSPGGANTEAFF. The CDR3 region has the DNA TGTGCCAGCTCACCCGGAGGGGCGAACACTGAAGCTTTCTTT. The whole variable domain, remainder taken from reference TRBV18 and TRBJ1-1, is NAGVMQNPRHLVRRRGQEARLRCSPMKGHSHVYWYRQLPEEGLKFMVYLQKENIIDESGMPKERFSAEFPKEGPSILRIQQVVRGDSAAYFCASSPGGANTEAFFGQGTRLTVV.

CDR3 sequence reads: CASTQKVGYTF. DNA of the CDR3: TGTGCCAGCACCCAGAAGGTCGGCTACACCTTC. The chain couples TRBV6-6 to TRBJ1-2; D remains ambiguous. The CDR3 has 11 residues. The V and J ends lost 7 bases and 8 bases respectively, with 11 bases between them. Germline assignment: CDR1 MNHNY and CDR2 SVGAGI (reference sequence).

In this sample, this clonotype turned up a few times. This chain connects TRBV7-9 to TRBJ1-3; a possible D gene is TRBD1 (6 bases). The V end lost 7 bases, the J end lost 0 bases, and 16 bases lay between the germline ends. This CDR3 contains 16 residues. CDR1 and CDR2 from the germline V gene are SEHNR and FQNEAQ (reference sequence). The CDR3 loop is CASTRGQTFSGNTIYF. Written as DNA, the CDR3 is TGTGCCAGCACCAGAGGACAGACCTTCTCTGGAAACACCATATATTTT.

The chain is built from TRBV11-2 and TRBJ2-1; D is tentatively TRBD1 or TRBD2 (5 bases each). The germline gives CDR1 SGHAT, CDR2 FQNNGV. The CDR3 is made up of 15 amino acids. The V end was cut by 3 bases, the J end by 6 bases, with 15 bases between. The CDR3 protein is CASSLPPGPLNEQFF. Here the CDR3 DNA reads TGTGCCAGCAGCTTGCCTCCGGGACCTCTCAATGAGCAGTTCTTC.

This clonotype came up a few times. V gene TRBV12-5 combines with J gene TRBJ1-2; TRBD1 aligns across 8 bases. The CDR3 loop spans 15 amino acids. Germline V gives CDR1 LGHNT, CDR2 FRNRAP. After removal of 3 bases from V and 4 bases from J, the junction contained 7 bases not matched to a gene. CDR3 sequence: CASGFPPQGAYGYTF. The CDR3 nucleotides are TGTGCTAGTGGTTTCCCGCCGCAGGGGGCCTATGGCTACACCTTC.

This clonotype was detected ten times or more. The rearrangement joins TRBV12-3 or TRBV12-4 to TRBJ2-1, with D maybe TRBD2 (7 bases). The CDR3 has 15 amino acids. Trimming left V 6 bases short and J 7 bases short, with 19 bases between. The CDR3 DNA reads as TGTGCCAGCAGCCCCAGGGGCGGGAGAGCGAATGAGCAGTTCTTC. Translation: CASSPRGGRANEQFF.

As to this clonotype: Because it lacks the conserved phenylalanine or tryptophan at the end, this CDR3 is likely a read error. The rearrangement uses TRBV12-3 or TRBV12-4 and TRBJ2-7, with D hard to call. V shed 1 base and J shed 6 bases, with 4 bases lying between them. The CDR3 is made up of 11 amino acids. The CDR3 region has the DNA TGTGCCAGCAGTTTAGGCGGCGAGCAGTACATC. It encodes CASSLGGEQYI.

The CDR3 loop reads CASSFGPVGGGGTGELFF. DNA for the CDR3: TGTGCCAGCAGTTTCGGCCCCGTAGGTGGCGGAGGGACCGGGGAGCTGTTTTTT. The chain uses TRBV12-3 or TRBV12-4 and TRBJ2-2, with D maybe TRBD2 (6 bases). V dropped 3 bases and J dropped 5 bases, with 22 bases sitting between them. This CDR3 contains 18 residues.

This clonotype was picked up a small number of times. The V call is TRBV7-9, the J call TRBJ2-7; 7 bases agree with TRBD1. There are 14 residues in the CDR3. Germline assignment: CDR1 SEHNR and CDR2 FQNEAQ (reference sequence). The ends lost 5 bases at V and 4 bases at J; junction bases unmatched: 8. The CDR3 bases are TGTGCCAGCAGCCGCCGGGACAGTATTTACGAGCAGTACTTC. It encodes CASSRRDSIYEQYF.

V and J are TRBV7-2 and TRBJ1-2; 7 bases match TRBD1. The CDR3 loop spans 16 amino acids. From germline, CDR1 is SGHTA and CDR2 FQGNSA. With 5 bases clipped from V and 0 bases from J, the junction kept 9 bases outside the gene matches. The CDR3 loop is CASSHRQGVANYGYTF. The CDR3 DNA sequence: TGTGCCAGCAGCCACAGACAGGGCGTAGCTAACTATGGCTACACCTTC.

This clonotype was seen a handful of times. V gene TRBV7-9 combines with J gene TRBJ1-1, with D hard to call. CDR1 and CDR2 from the germline V gene are SEHNR and FQNEAQ (reference sequence). The ends were cut back, 3 bases at V and 3 bases at J, with 11 bases in the middle. CDR3 length: 14 amino acids. CDR3 coding DNA: TGTGCCAGCAGCTTGCTCGCGGAGTACACTGAAGCTTTCTTT. This codes for CASSLLAEYTEAFF.

The chain employs TRBV6-5 and TRBJ2-3, with 14 bases fitting TRBD2. V lost 4 bases and J lost 7; bases outside the gene matches: 10. Germline V CDR1 and CDR2: MNHEY, SVGAGI. The CDR3 extends over 17 amino acids. In DNA, the CDR3 is TGTGCCAGCAGTTCGGGGACTAGCGGGGGAGTCCCCCATACGCAGTATTTT. Protein sequence: CASSSGTSGGVPHTQYF.

This clonotype came up many times. The genes are TRBV20-1 and TRBJ2-7, with 8 bases that match TRBD1. The CDR3 is made up of 14 amino acids. CDR1 is DFQATT and CDR2 is SNEGSKA in the germline V gene (reference sequence). V shed 3 bases, J shed 3 bases, and the junction held 7 bases outside the gene matches. The CDR3: CSASLGQEHYEQYF. CDR3 sequence (DNA): TGCAGTGCTAGCCTGGGACAGGAACACTACGAGCAGTACTTC.